This is a list of T cell receptor beta chains from one sample in a study of cytomegalovirus exposure and HLA in healthy donors. Assay used: immunoSEQ multiplex PCR; TCRdb lists only in-frame clones, some missing. This sample has around 100,000 clones, with around 80% found just once. Sequenced: PBMCs. These receptors were taken from a female donor in good health and CMV-seropositive. Each CDR3 is given with its conserved first and last residue. D genes are given only for firm matches. Not all rows give a size; the values are once, few, many and, for expanded clones, a class.

D gene,clone size,V gene,J gene,CDR3 protein,CDR3 DNA
NA,NA,TRBV4-3,TRBJ1-5,CASSLTLTNQPQHF,TGCGCCAGCAGCCTCACATTAACCAATCAGCCCCAGCATTTT
TRBD1,NA,TRBV11-2,TRBJ2-6,CASSSDRAYSGANVLTF,TGTGCCAGCAGCTCGGACAGGGCCTACTCTGGGGCCAACGTCCTGACTTTC
TRBD2,once,TRBV27,TRBJ2-7,CASSYWAGGYEQYF,TGTGCCAGCAGTTATTGGGCGGGGGGGTACGAGCAGTACTTC
NA,NA,TRBV7-9,TRBJ1-2,CASSFPVEMTGPSGYGYTF,TGTGCCAGCAGCTTCCCTGTTGAGATGACAGGCCCATCCGGGTATGGCTACACCTTC
NA,NA,TRBV6-4,TRBJ2-1,CASSDSKGGDEQFF,TGTGCCAGCAGTGACTCGAAGGGAGGCGATGAGCAGTTCTTC
TRBD2,NA,TRBV18,TRBJ2-7,CASSLIGASGRNGEQYF,TGTGCCAGCTCACTAATTGGGGCTAGCGGGAGGAACGGCGAGCAGTACTTC
TRBD2,NA,TRBV18,TRBJ2-7,CASSPLAGGAYEQYF,TGTGCCAGCTCACCGCTAGCGGGAGGAGCCTACGAGCAGTACTTC
NA,few,TRBV28,TRBJ1-2,CASSSRAGYTF,TGTGCCAGCAGCAGCAGGGCTGGCTACACCTTC
NA,NA,TRBV12-1,TRBJ2-5,CASSFSGETQYF,TGTGCCAGCAGCTTTTCCGGGGAGACCCAGTACTTC
TRBD2,NA,TRBV30,TRBJ2-7,CAYQAGTYEQYF,TGTGCTTACCAAGCGGGGACCTACGAGCAGTACTTC
NA,NA,TRBV19,TRBJ1-2,CASSTQGWYGYTF,TGTGCCAGTAGTACTCAGGGATGGTATGGCTACACCTTC
TRBD1,NA,TRBV19,TRBJ1-2,CASSLTGSYGYTF,TGTGCCAGTAGCCTGACAGGGAGCTATGGCTACACCTTC
NA,NA,TRBV27,TRBJ1-5,CASSFKANQPQHF,TGTGCCAGCAGTTTCAAAGCGAATCAGCCCCAGCATTTT
NA,NA,TRBV7-2,TRBJ2-1,CASSPEDFPYNEQFF,TGTGCCAGCAGCCCCGAGGACTTCCCCTACAATGAGCAGTTCTTC
TRBD2,NA,TRBV7-9,TRBJ2-1,CASSFPLAGEQFF,TGTGCCAGCAGCTTCCCTCTAGCGGGTGAGCAGTTCTTC
TRBD2,few,TRBV25-1,TRBJ2-7,CASSEYGTTPYEQYF,TGTGCCAGCAGTGAATATGGGACTACGCCGTACGAGCAGTACTTC
NA,few,TRBV29-1,TRBJ2-5,CSANREQKTQYF,TGCAGTGCCAATCGGGAGCAGAAGACCCAGTACTTC
NA,NA,TRBV7-2,TRBJ2-4,CASSLGGGVKNSQYF,TGTGCCAGCAGCTTAGGAGGGGGAGTCAAAAACAGTCAGTACTTC
NA,NA,TRBV7-9,TRBJ2-5,CSSSFLGGEETQYF,TGTTCCAGCAGCTTTCTAGGCGGAGAAGAGACCCAGTACTTC
TRBD1,few,TRBV2,TRBJ1-6,CASSGQGASSYNSPLHF,TGTGCCAGCAGCGGGCAGGGGGCCTCCTCCTATAATTCACCCCTCCACTTT
TRBD1,NA,TRBV5-4,TRBJ1-2,CASSLSGQGGDGYTF,TGCGCCAGCAGCTTGTCGGGACAGGGCGGGGATGGCTACACCTTC
NA,NA,TRBV4-1,TRBJ2-7,CTSSHQDSSYEQYF,TGCACCAGCAGCCATCAGGACAGCTCCTACGAGCAGTACTTC
TRBD1,NA,TRBV6-6,TRBJ1-1,CASSPPGTAGVEAFF,TGTGCCAGCAGTCCCCCCGGGACAGCAGGGGTTGAAGCTTTCTTT
NA,NA,TRBV4-2,TRBJ1-2,CASSRDGRGDYGYTF,TGTGCCAGCAGCCGAGACGGCAGGGGAGACTATGGCTACACCTTC
TRBD2,few,TRBV19,TRBJ2-1,CASSPTSGGAGGQFF,TGTGCCAGTAGTCCAACTAGCGGGGGGGCCGGGGGGCAGTTCTTC
TRBD1,NA,TRBV9,TRBJ2-5,CASSPRTLGQGHWQETQYF,TGTGCCAGCAGCCCCCGGACACTCGGACAGGGCCATTGGCAAGAGACCCAGTACTTC
TRBD1,NA,TRBV15,TRBJ2-7,CATSTTGGGYEQYF,TGTGCCACCAGCACAACAGGGGGCGGCTACGAGCAGTACTTC
NA,NA,TRBV18,TRBJ2-7,CASSPTASSYEQYF,TGTGCCAGCTCACCGACTGCCAGCTCCTACGAGCAGTACTTC
NA,NA,TRBV7-9,TRBJ2-7,CASSLGHIAYEQYF,TGTGCCAGCAGCCTGGGACACATAGCCTACGAGCAGTACTTC
NA,NA,TRBV7-9,TRBJ1-1,CASSLKGGTEAFF,TGTGCCAGCAGCTTAAAGGGGGGGACTGAAGCTTTCTTT
TRBD1,NA,TRBV29-1,TRBJ2-5,CSVEPRPGQGTETQYF,TGCAGCGTTGAACCAAGGCCGGGACAGGGGACTGAGACCCAGTACTTC
NA,NA,TRBV6-5,TRBJ2-7,CASSESQGAGKYF,TGTGCCAGCAGCGAATCTCAGGGCGCCGGTAAGTACTTC
TRBD2,NA,TRBV11-2,TRBJ2-5,CASSPKASGGWRTQYF,TGTGCCAGCAGCCCAAAGGCTAGCGGGGGGTGGAGGACCCAGTACTTC
NA,NA,TRBV19,TRBJ1-2,CASRAGSTMGYGYTF,TGTGCCTCCAGGGCAGGTTCCACTATGGGCTATGGCTACACCTTC
TRBD1,NA,TRBV7-6,TRBJ1-1,CASSTRQGNTEAFF,TGTGCCAGCAGCACCCGACAGGGTAACACTGAAGCTTTCTTT
TRBD2,NA,TRBV4-1,TRBJ2-1,CASSQERRLARNEQFF,TGCGCCAGCAGCCAAGAAAGGAGACTAGCGAGAAATGAGCAGTTCTTC
NA,NA,TRBV30,TRBJ1-1,CAWSVTPMNTEAFF,TGTGCCTGGAGTGTGACTCCCATGAACACTGAAGCTTTCTTT
NA,NA,TRBV6-6,TRBJ1-2,CATMSQNYGYTF,TGTGCCACCATGAGTCAAAACTATGGCTACACCTTC
TRBD1,NA,TRBV15,TRBJ1-2,CATSTTGTGVVGYTF,TGTGCCACCAGCACCACTGGGACAGGGGTAGTTGGCTACACCTTC
NA,NA,TRBV18,TRBJ2-7,CASSPIREQGEQYF,TGTGCCAGCTCACCAATCCGGGAGCAGGGCGAGCAGTACTTC
NA,few,TRBV5-1,TRBJ2-3,CASSLAGEARTQYF,TGCGCCAGCAGCTTGGCCGGGGAAGCGCGTACGCAGTATTTT
NA,NA,TRBV6-1,TRBJ1-1,CASSHGHPEAFF,TGTGCCAGCAGCCATGGACACCCTGAAGCTTTCTTT
NA,NA,TRBV5-6,TRBJ2-6,CASSLLEVLSSGANVLTF,TGTGCCAGCAGCTTGTTAGAGGTCCTGAGCTCTGGGGCCAACGTCCTGACTTTC
NA,NA,TRBV18,TRBJ2-4,CASSHTKGLAKNIQYF,TGTGCCAGCTCACATACCAAGGGGTTGGCCAAAAACATTCAGTACTTC
NA,NA,TRBV9,TRBJ1-2,CASSVDGYGYTF,TGTGCCAGCAGCGTAGACGGCTATGGCTACACCTTC
NA,NA,TRBV4-1,TRBJ2-5,CASSQDRYRETQYF,TGCGCCAGCAGCCAAGATCGGTACAGAGAGACCCAGTACTTC
NA,NA,TRBV30,TRBJ2-2,CAWSPTATGELFF,TGTGCCTGGAGTCCCACAGCTACCGGGGAGCTGTTTTTT
TRBD2,NA,TRBV7-9,TRBJ2-5,CASSTRQQRGGRETQYF,TGTGCCAGCAGCACCCGGCAGCAGCGGGGGGGCCGGGAGACCCAGTACTTC
TRBD1,once,TRBV4-2,TRBJ2-7,CASSQATGEQYF,TGTGCCAGCAGCCAGGCGACAGGGGAGCAGTACTTC
NA,NA,TRBV6-5,TRBJ2-3,CASSYSNEEDTQYF,TGTGCCAGCAGTTACTCGAACGAGGAAGATACGCAGTATTTT
TRBD1,NA,TRBV5-6,TRBJ2-2,CASSSLDRGRTGELFF,TGTGCCAGCAGCTCTTTAGACAGGGGGCGAACCGGGGAGCTGTTTTTT
NA,once,TRBV18,TRBJ1-1,CASSPPGRDTEAFF,TGTGCCAGCTCACCACCGGGCAGGGACACTGAAGCTTTCTTT
NA,NA,TRBV27,TRBJ1-2,CASSPWGGEYGYTF,TGTGCCAGCAGTCCCTGGGGGGGGGAGTATGGCTACACCTTC